The rows below give T cell receptor beta chains drawn from one sample of a study of T cells expressing NK-cell markers. TCRdb re-called the 5' RACE reads; every CDR3 protein appears as one record, without DNA. The sample table includes 350,000 to 400,000 distinct CDR3 sequences. The specimen was blood T cells: a sorted CD56 or NKG2C T cell subset, CD4+ or CD8+ T cells, or bulk PBMC T cells (not recorded which). Every receptor here comes from a woman between 45 and 65 years old in good health. CDR3s include the opening cysteine and the closing phenylalanine or tryptophan.

v_gene: TRBV12-3/TRBV12-4; j_gene: TRBJ2-1; CDR3aa: CASSLGGRGFDEQFF
v_gene: TRBV12-5; j_gene: TRBJ1-3; CDR3aa: CASARGTGNTIYF
v_gene: TRBV7-2; j_gene: TRBJ2-1; CDR3aa: CASSLRGHLGNEQFF
v_gene: TRBV12-3/TRBV12-4; j_gene: TRBJ2-4; CDR3aa: CASSLIGGRVLNIQYF
v_gene: TRBV5-1; j_gene: TRBJ2-7; CDR3aa: CASSPSGALYEQYF
v_gene: TRBV7-9; j_gene: TRBJ2-2; CDR3aa: CASSYLHIRGTRELFF
v_gene: TRBV5-1; j_gene: TRBJ2-1; CDR3aa: CASSPPLAGAWNEQFF
v_gene: TRBV5-1; j_gene: TRBJ1-1; CDR3aa: CASSYSQGNTEAFF
v_gene: TRBV20-1; j_gene: TRBJ2-5; CDR3aa: CSASPVGGTQYF
v_gene: TRBV5-1; j_gene: TRBJ2-1; CDR3aa: CASSLELSGIGSYNEQFF
v_gene: TRBV12-5; j_gene: TRBJ2-2; CDR3aa: CASGLVDTGELFF
v_gene: TRBV3-1; j_gene: TRBJ2-3; CDR3aa: CASSLTGQRDTQYF
v_gene: TRBV7-3; j_gene: TRBJ2-7; CDR3aa: CASSLTPRTNEQYF